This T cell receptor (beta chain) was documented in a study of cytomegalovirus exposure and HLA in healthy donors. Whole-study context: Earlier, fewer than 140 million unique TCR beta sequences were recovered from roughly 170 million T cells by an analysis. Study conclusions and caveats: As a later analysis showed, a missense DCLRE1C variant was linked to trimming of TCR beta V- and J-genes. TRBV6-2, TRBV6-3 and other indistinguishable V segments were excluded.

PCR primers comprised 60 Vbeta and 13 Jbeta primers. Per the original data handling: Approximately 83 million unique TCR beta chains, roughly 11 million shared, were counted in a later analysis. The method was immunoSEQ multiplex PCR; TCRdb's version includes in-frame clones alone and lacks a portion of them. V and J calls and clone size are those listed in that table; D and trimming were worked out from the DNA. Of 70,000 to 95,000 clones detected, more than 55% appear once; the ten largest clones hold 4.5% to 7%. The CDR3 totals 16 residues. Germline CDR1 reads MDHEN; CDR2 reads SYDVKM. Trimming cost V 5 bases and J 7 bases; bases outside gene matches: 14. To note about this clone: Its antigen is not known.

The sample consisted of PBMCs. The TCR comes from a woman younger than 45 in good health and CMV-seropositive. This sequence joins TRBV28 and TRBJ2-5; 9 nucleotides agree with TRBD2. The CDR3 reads CASSPAFAGGGGTQYF. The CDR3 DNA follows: TGTGCCAGCAGTCCGGCGTTTGCGGGGGGGGGAGGGACCCAGTACTTC.